The 24 T cell receptor beta chains below all came from one sample that was sequenced in a study of human T cells and chemical hapten exposure (dated by TCRdb to about 2021). Libraries were built with RACE. TCRdb names NextSeq 500 as the instrument used. The public reads were quality trimmed at Q25 with fastp and then assembled into clones with MiXCR by TCRdb, keeping productive beta chains. Records with the same CDR3 protein are collapsed into one entry carrying the most frequent genes and DNA. In this sample the table shows over 65,000 distinct CDR3 sequences, over 8.5% of which occur a single time. 4% to 5% of the sample belongs to the ten largest clones. Taken with the paper, the label for time point translates to: patch test 1, 2 weeks after DPC sensitization. Per the publication, the treatment or condition label means: therapeutic diphenylcyclopropenone sensitization with weekly scalp DPC. The source material was whole blood, sampled in connection with sensitization to the hapten diphenylcyclopropenone (DPC). Source of these receptors: a woman aged 45-59 years with alopecia areata. Some clones in this sample may be carry-over from other donors' samples.

This chain connects TRBV29-1 to TRBJ2-7; D gene unclear. Deletions cut 7 bases from V and 1 base from J, with 14 bases between. Germline V gene lookup returns CDR1 SQVTM and CDR2 ANQGSEA. The CDR3 is 13 amino acids. Here the CDR3 reads CSARDAGSYEQYF. CDR3 sequence (DNA): TGCAGCGCCCGAGATGCCGGATCCTACGAGCAGTACTTC.

CDR3 coding DNA: TGTGCCAGCAGTTCGGACAGGGGCCCAGATACGCAGTATTTT. Translation gives CASSSDRGPDTQYF. J is TRBJ2-3 and V is TRBV12-3 or TRBV12-4; 9 nucleotides match TRBD1. V dropped 4 bases and J dropped 4; count of bases not matched to a gene: 3. The CDR3 consists of 14 residues.

This chain links TRBV29-1 with TRBJ1-4; unclear D gene. Trimming left V 7 bases short and J 4 bases short, with 13 bases between. CDR3 length: 13 residues. Germline loops: CDR1 SQVTM, CDR2 ANQGSEA. In DNA form, the CDR3 reads TGCAGCGCACAGAGGGATTTTAATGAAAAACTGTTTTTT. This codes for CSAQRDFNEKLFF.

The table lists this clonotype with a few counts. V usage is TRBV11-2 and J usage is TRBJ2-3; D possibly corresponds to TRBD1 (6 bases). There are 15 residues in the CDR3. V lost 0 bases and J 0 bases, leaving 7 bases between the germline ends. Germline V gene sequence: CDR1 SGHAT, CDR2 FQNNGV. DNA of the CDR3: TGTGCCAGCAGCTTAGATGGGACAAGCACAGATACGCAGTATTTT. Translation: CASSLDGTSTDTQYF.

The chain recombines TRBV6-6 with TRBJ1-5; a possible D gene is TRBD1 (5 bases). CDR1 is MNHNY and CDR2 is SVGAGI in the germline V gene (reference sequence). Trimming left V 7 bases short and J 1 base short, with 11 bases between. This CDR3 spans 14 amino acids. The CDR3 DNA reads TGTGCCAGCACCCCGGGGACGAGCAATCAGCCCCAGCATTTT. It codes for CASTPGTSNQPQHF.

This clonotype was counted at least ten times. The chain is built from TRBV5-4 and TRBJ2-7; TRBD1 agrees at 11 bases. This CDR3 is built from 14 residues. Germline-derived CDR1 and CDR2 are SGHNT and YYREEE (reference sequence). The J segment lost 2 bases and the V segment lost 3 bases, leaving 1 base of the junction unmatched. CDR3 region: CASSSGQGAYEQYF. The CDR3 DNA sequence: TGTGCCAGCAGCTCGGGACAGGGGGCCTACGAGCAGTACTTC.

This clonotype was recorded a few times. CDR3 in DNA: TGTGCCAGCAGCCAAGATACGGTTAACACTGAAGCTTTCTTT. Protein sequence: CASSQDTVNTEAFF. V and J are TRBV3-1 and TRBJ1-1; no definite D call. Germline lookup yields CDR1 LGHDT and CDR2 YNNKEL (reference sequence). Trimming pared 0 bases from V and 2 bases from J, leaving 7 bases between. The CDR3 covers 14 residues.

This clonotype was observed many times. V usage is TRBV20-1 and J usage is TRBJ2-7; weak D call: TRBD2 (6 bases). Germline values: CDR1 DFQATT, CDR2 SNEGSKA (reference sequence). The CDR3 is 15 amino acids. With 2 bases removed from V and 0 bases from J, the gap between germline ends came to 14 bases. Here the CDR3 DNA reads TGCAGTGCTAGACCCGGGGGACGTCTCTCCTACGAGCAGTACTTC. This codes for CSARPGGRLSYEQYF.

This clonotype was detected only a few times. The rearrangement joins TRBV28 to TRBJ1-2; tentative D call: TRBD1 (5 bases). Per the germline V gene, CDR1 is MDHEN and CDR2 is SYDVKM. V was pared by 1 base and J by 3 bases, with 9 bases between. The CDR3 spans 14 residues. This CDR3 is CASSLYQGYYGYTF. DNA for the CDR3: TGTGCCAGCAGTTTATATCAGGGCTACTATGGCTACACCTTC.

This clonotype was picked up a small number of times. V gene TRBV29-1 combines with J gene TRBJ2-5, with D possibly matching TRBD2 (5 bases). The germline V gene encodes CDR1 SQVTM and CDR2 ANQGSEA. CDR3 length: 13 residues. Deletions cut 4 bases from V and 3 bases from J, with 12 bases between. The CDR3 loop is CSVGTGREETQYF. The CDR3 DNA is TGCAGCGTTGGGACGGGAAGGGAAGAGACCCAGTACTTC.

Many counts were recorded for this clonotype. The rearrangement uses TRBV18 and TRBJ2-5, with D perhaps assigned TRBD1 or TRBD2 (5 bases each). The CDR3 is made up of 14 amino acids. Germline V gene lookup returns CDR1 KGHSH and CDR2 LQKENI. Trimming took 3 bases from V and 5 from J, leaving 13 bases between them. CDR3 nucleotide sequence: TGTGCCAGCTCACCCGGGACGGCGGGCGAGACCCAGTACTTC. Translation gives CASSPGTAGETQYF. Full variable domain (missing parts from reference TRBV18 and TRBJ2-5): NAGVMQNPRHLVRRRGQEARLRCSPMKGHSHVYWYRQLPEEGLKFMVYLQKENIIDESGMPKERFSAEFPKEGPSILRIQQVVRGDSAAYFCASSPGTAGETQYFGPGTRLLVL.

This clonotype was observed a handful of times. This chain uses TRBV20-1 with TRBJ1-2, with D uncertain. This CDR3 region has 13 residues. CDR1 and CDR2 (germline): DFQATT, SNEGSKA (reference sequence). Trimming took off 0 bases at V and 2 bases at J, with 7 bases between the two ends. The CDR3 here is CSARDNSNYGYTF. CDR3 nucleotides: TGCAGTGCTAGAGATAACAGCAACTATGGCTACACCTTC.

The CDR3 coding sequence is TGTGCCAGCAGTCGTGGGACAGGGAAGGATTCACCCCTCCACTTT. This codes for CASSRGTGKDSPLHF. The chain joins TRBV12-3 or TRBV12-4 to TRBJ1-6; 9 bases match TRBD1. With V trimmed by 5 bases and J by 8 bases, 7 bases remained unmatched. The CDR3 runs 15 residues.

This clonotype appeared many times. The V and J genes are TRBV5-1 and TRBJ2-7, with 9 bases lining up with TRBD2. This CDR3 contains 14 residues. Germline V gives CDR1 SGHRS, CDR2 YFSETQ. The J segment lost 7 bases and the V segment lost 2 bases, leaving 7 bases of the junction unmatched. The CDR3 protein is CASSFSGGPREQYF. The CDR3 region has the DNA TGCGCCAGCAGCTTTAGCGGGGGCCCTAGGGAGCAGTACTTC. Full variable domain (remainder filled in from reference TRBV5-1 and TRBJ2-7): KAGVTQTPRYLIKTRGQQVTLSCSPISGHRSVSWYQQTPGQGLQFLFEYFSETQRNKGNFPGRFSGRQFSNSRSEMNVSTLELGDSALYLCASSFSGGPREQYFGPGTRLTVT.

This clonotype has a handful of counts. The rearrangement joins TRBV12-3 or TRBV12-4 to TRBJ1-5, with 8 bases fitting TRBD1. Trimming took 5 bases from V and 6 from J; bases not matched to a gene: 6. The CDR3 is made up of 14 amino acids. The CDR3 spells CASSLPGQGQPQHF. CDR3 DNA: TGTGCCAGCAGTCTACCCGGACAGGGTCAGCCCCAGCATTTT.

This clonotype was seen repeatedly, ten times or more. The rearrangement joins TRBV4-2 to TRBJ2-1; TRBD2 aligns across 7 bases. The CDR3 covers 14 residues. Germline assignment: CDR1 LGHNA and CDR2 YNFKEQ. The junction had 6 bases not matched to a gene; V was cut back by 1 base and J by 9 bases. The CDR3 DNA reads TGTGCCAGCAGCCAAGGGGGAGGGACCTTTGAGCAGTTCTTC. Protein product: CASSQGGGTFEQFF.

The CDR3 DNA reads TGTGCCAGCAGCGTAAAGGTAGCGGGAGAGCAGTTCTTC. Residues: CASSVKVAGEQFF. This sequence joins TRBV9 and TRBJ2-1; 8 bases fit TRBD2. The V segment lost 1 base and the J segment 10 bases; nucleotides outside the gene matches: 4. The CDR3 has 13 residues. CDR1 is SGDLS and CDR2 is YYNGEE in the germline V gene.

This clonotype was counted a few times. V and J are TRBV7-2 and TRBJ2-7; D is possibly TRBD1 or TRBD2 (5 bases each). Germline lookup yields CDR1 SGHTA and CDR2 FQGNSA. The CDR3 consists of 12 residues. CDR3 sequence: CASASWGSQQYF. CDR3 nucleotides: TGTGCGAGCGCTAGTTGGGGGAGTCAGCAGTACTTC. Combining the CDR3 with reference TRBV7-2 and TRBJ2-7 gives the whole variable domain GAGVSQSPSNKVTEKGKDVELRCDPISGHTALYWYRQSLGQGLEFLIYFQGNSAPDKSGLPSDRFSAERTGGSVSTLTIQRTQQEDSAVYLCASASWGSQQYFGPGTRLTVT.

The chain uses TRBV20-1 and TRBJ1-1; D is ambiguous. The V gene lost 5 bases and the J gene lost 4 bases, with 14 bases spanning the gap. This CDR3 region has 13 residues. Germline CDR1 is DFQATT and CDR2 is SNEGSKA (reference sequence). CDR3 in DNA: TGCAGTGCTCAGTCCCCTATGGGCACTGAAGCTTTCTTT. Protein: CSAQSPMGTEAFF.

The rearrangement joins TRBV9 to TRBJ2-3; D not resolved. Germline V gives CDR1 SGDLS, CDR2 YYNGEE. V lost 0 bases to trimming and J lost 0 bases, with 11 bases between them. CDR3 length equals 16 residues. The CDR3 DNA reads as TGTGCCAGCAGCGTAGCTAAGACGGTTAGCACAGATACGCAGTATTTT. Its protein product is CASSVAKTVSTDTQYF.

This clonotype was picked up many times. The chain couples TRBV7-2 to TRBJ2-1, with D unclear. The CDR3 spans 12 residues. Germline CDR1 is SGHTA and CDR2 is FQGNSA. V lost 2 bases to trimming and J lost 6 bases, with 5 bases between them. The CDR3 region is CASSLNGNEQFF. CDR3 sequence (DNA): TGTGCCAGCAGCTTAAACGGCAATGAGCAGTTCTTC.

The rearrangement joins TRBV29-1 to TRBJ1-1, with TRBD1 matching over 8 bases. The V segment lost 7 bases and the J segment 1 base; nucleotides outside the gene matches: 2. CDR1 and CDR2 (germline): SQVTM, ANQGSEA. This CDR3 is 12 amino acids long. The CDR3 region is CSAGTGNTEAFF. Here the CDR3 DNA reads TGCAGCGCGGGGACAGGGAACACTGAAGCTTTCTTT.

This clonotype was counted only a few times. The gene calls are TRBV14 and TRBJ1-1; D gene uncertain. V was shortened by 0 bases and J by 0 bases, with 5 bases between the two germline ends. Germline V gives CDR1 SGHDN, CDR2 FVKESK. The CDR3 extends over 14 amino acids. CDR3 amino acids: CASSQETVNTEAFF. CDR3 coding DNA: TGTGCCAGCAGCCAAGAAACGGTGAACACTGAAGCTTTCTTT.

There are a few counts of this clonotype. This chain uses TRBV20-1 with TRBJ1-1; no clear D gene. From germline, CDR1 is DFQATT and CDR2 SNEGSKA (reference sequence). This CDR3 is 13 amino acids long. V was shortened by 4 bases and J by 1 base, with 10 bases between the two germline ends. CDR3 in amino acids: CSAMSRTNTEAFF. The DNA for the CDR3 is TGCAGTGCTATGAGCCGAACGAACACTGAAGCTTTCTTT.